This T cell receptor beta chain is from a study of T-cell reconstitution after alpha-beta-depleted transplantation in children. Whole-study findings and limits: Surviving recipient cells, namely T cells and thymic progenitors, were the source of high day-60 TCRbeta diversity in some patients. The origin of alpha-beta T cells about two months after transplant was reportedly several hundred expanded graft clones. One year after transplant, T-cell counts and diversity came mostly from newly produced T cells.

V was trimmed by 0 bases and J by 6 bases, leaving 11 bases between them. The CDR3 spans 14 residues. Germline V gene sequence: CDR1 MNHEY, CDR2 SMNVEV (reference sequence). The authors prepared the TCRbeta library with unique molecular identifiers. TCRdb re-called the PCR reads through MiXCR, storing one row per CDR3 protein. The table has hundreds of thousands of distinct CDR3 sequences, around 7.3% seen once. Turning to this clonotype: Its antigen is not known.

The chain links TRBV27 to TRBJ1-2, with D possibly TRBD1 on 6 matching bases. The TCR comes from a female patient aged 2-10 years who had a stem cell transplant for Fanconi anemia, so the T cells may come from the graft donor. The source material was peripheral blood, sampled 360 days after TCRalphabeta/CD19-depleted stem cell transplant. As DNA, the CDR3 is TGTGCCAGCAGTTTATCAGGGGGATCGGATGGCTACACCTTC. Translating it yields CASSLSGGSDGYTF.